This entry lists 6 T cell receptor beta chains sequenced from one sample in a study of CD8+CD57+ T cells in acquired aplastic anemia. Using genomic DNA as the template, TCR beta VDJ and CDR3 profiling was carried out. MiXCR, applied by TCRdb to the reads, yields one record per CDR3 protein. The table shows about 190,000 distinct CDR3 sequences, with roughly 56% occurring only once. The sample comprised sorted CD4+, CD8+, or CD8+CD57+ T cells (not recorded which) from PBMCs. Every receptor here comes from a human donor in good health, serving as a control.

This clonotype was detected many times. The J gene is TRBJ2-1, the V gene TRBV20-1; TRBD2 matches at 10 bases. CDR1 is DFQATT, CDR2 SNEGSKA, per germline (reference sequence). V dropped 1 base and J dropped 2; count of bases not matched to a gene: 5. CDR3 length equals 16 residues. As DNA, the CDR3 is TGCAGTGCTAGAGCTAGCGGGGGCAGCCCCTACAATGAGCAGTTCTTC. Protein: CSARASGGSPYNEQFF.

This clonotype was counted ten times or more. The genes are TRBV6-1 and TRBJ1-2; TRBD1 matches at 10 bases. In germline, CDR1 is MNHNS, CDR2 SASEGT. The CDR3 contains 16 residues. Trimming took 2 bases from V and 5 from J; bases not matched to a gene: 8. DNA of the CDR3: TGTGCCAGCAGTGAATTAGGGACAGGGGTTTCTTATGGCTACACCTTC. Its protein is CASSELGTGVSYGYTF.

This clonotype was recorded many times. This chain uses TRBV9 with TRBJ1-2; the match to TRBD1 covers 7 bases. Germline values: CDR1 SGDLS, CDR2 YYNGEE. The CDR3 sequence is 14 residues long. V gave up 3 bases and J gave up 6 bases; unmatched junction bases: 8. CDR3 loop: CASSGSGTENGYTF. The CDR3 DNA is TGTGCCAGCAGCGGATCCGGGACAGAGAATGGCTACACCTTC.

This clonotype was detected ten times or more. The V gene is TRBV4-1, the J gene TRBJ2-6; D is undetermined. Trimming shortened V by 6 bases and J by 1 base, and 16 bases separated the two germline ends. The V gene's germline CDR1 is MGHRA and CDR2 YSYEKL. The CDR3 loop spans 17 amino acids. The CDR3 bases are TGCGCCAGCAGACATGACTGGACCGTTTCTGGGGCCAACGTCCTGACTTTC. Translation: CASRHDWTVSGANVLTF.

This clonotype was seen repeatedly, ten times or more. J is TRBJ2-3 and V is TRBV6-1; 8 bases are shared with TRBD1. J lost 3 bases, V lost 6 bases, and 5 bases had no gene match. This CDR3 has 14 residues. The germline V gene has CDR1 MNHNS and CDR2 SASEGT. DNA for the CDR3: TGTGCCAGCAGGGACAGGGCCCTAACAGATACGCAGTATTTT. Encoded protein: CASRDRALTDTQYF.

V usage is TRBV29-1 and J usage is TRBJ1-5; 7 positions agree with TRBD1. The CDR3 loop spans 14 amino acids. Per the germline V gene, CDR1 is SQVTM and CDR2 is ANQGSEA. Trimming removed 4 bases from V and 4 bases from J; junction bases left unmatched: 7. The CDR3 sequence is CSVARTGGNQPQHF. CDR3 bases: TGCAGCGTTGCTCGGACAGGCGGTAATCAGCCCCAGCATTTT.